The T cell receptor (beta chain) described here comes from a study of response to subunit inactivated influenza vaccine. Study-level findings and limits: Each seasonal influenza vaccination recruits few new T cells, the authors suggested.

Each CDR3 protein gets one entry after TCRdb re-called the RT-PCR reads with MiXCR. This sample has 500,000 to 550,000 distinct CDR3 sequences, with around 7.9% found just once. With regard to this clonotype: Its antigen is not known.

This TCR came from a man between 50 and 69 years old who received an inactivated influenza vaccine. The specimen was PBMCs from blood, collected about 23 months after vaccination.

The CDR3 coding sequence is TGCAGTGCCCCCCCCGGGACAGGCAATCAGCCCCAGCATTTT. Translated, it gives CSAPPGTGNQPQHF. V is TRBV20-1 and J is TRBJ1-5; 7 bases map to TRBD1. Germline V CDR1 and CDR2: DFQATT, SNEGSKA (reference sequence). The V gene end was trimmed by 6 bases and the J gene end by 2 bases; junction bases not matched to a gene: 7. The CDR3 contains 14 residues.